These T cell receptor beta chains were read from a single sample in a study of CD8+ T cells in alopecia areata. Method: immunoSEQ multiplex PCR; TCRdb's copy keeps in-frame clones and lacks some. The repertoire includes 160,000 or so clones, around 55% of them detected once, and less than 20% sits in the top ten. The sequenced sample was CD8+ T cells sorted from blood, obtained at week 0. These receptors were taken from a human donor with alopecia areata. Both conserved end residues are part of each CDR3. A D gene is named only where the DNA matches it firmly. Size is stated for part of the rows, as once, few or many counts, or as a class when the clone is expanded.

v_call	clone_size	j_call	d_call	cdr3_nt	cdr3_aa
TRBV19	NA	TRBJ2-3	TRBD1	TGTGCCAGTAGTATAGATTCCGCAGGGGGTGCGGATACGCAGTATTTT	CASSIDSAGGADTQYF
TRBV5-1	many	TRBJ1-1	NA	TGCGCCAGCAGCCCCGGGACACTGAACACTGAAGCTTTCTTT	CASSPGTLNTEAFF
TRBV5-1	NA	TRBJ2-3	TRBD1	TGCGCCAGCAGCTCCGCTCAGGTCCCCACAGGGGACGGTGGCACAGATACGCAGTATTTT	CASSSAQVPTGDGGTDTQYF
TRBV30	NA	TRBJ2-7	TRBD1	TGTGCCTGGAGTCCGGACAGGGTGGATGAGCAGTACTTC	CAWSPDRVDEQYF
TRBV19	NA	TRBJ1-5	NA	TGTGCCAGTAGTGTCAATCAGCCCCAGCATTTT	CASSVNQPQHF
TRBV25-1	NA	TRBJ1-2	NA	TGTGCCTCTGGGCTGGGGAGAGGCTACACCTTC	CASGLGRGYTF
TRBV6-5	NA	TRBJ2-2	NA	TGTGCCAGCAGTTACTCGATTTTGGGGGAGCTGTTTTTT	CASSYSILGELFF
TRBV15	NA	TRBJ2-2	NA	TGTGCCGTCAGGGGTGGAACCGGGGAGCTGTTTTTT	CAVRGGTGELFF
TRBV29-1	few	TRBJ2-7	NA	TGCAGCGTTGTAGGACCAAGCTCCTACGAGCAGTACTTC	CSVVGPSSYEQYF
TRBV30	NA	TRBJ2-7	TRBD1	TGTGCCTGGGGACAGGGGGCAGGTTACGAGCAGTACTTC	CAWGQGAGYEQYF
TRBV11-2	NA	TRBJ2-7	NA	TGTGCCAGCAGCTTTACTGACTACGAGCAGTACTTC	CASSFTDYEQYF
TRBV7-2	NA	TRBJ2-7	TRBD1	TGTGCCAGCAGCTTATCCGAGACAGGGTTAAACGAGCAGTACTTC	CASSLSETGLNEQYF
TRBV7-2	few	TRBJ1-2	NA	TGTGCCAGCAGCTTTGGGACGGAGATTCGTTATGGCTACACCTTC	CASSFGTEIRYGYTF
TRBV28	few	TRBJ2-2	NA	TGTGCCAGCAGCGAACAGGTTGCCAGGGGGGAGCTGTTTTTT	CASSEQVARGELFF
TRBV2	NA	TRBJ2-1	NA	TGTGCCACTATCGACCGGGACAAAGTAAGCAATGAGCAGTTCTTC	CATIDRDKVSNEQFF
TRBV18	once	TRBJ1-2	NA	TGTGCCAGCTCACCACCGGACAGCCTAGGCTATGGCTACACCTTC	CASSPPDSLGYGYTF
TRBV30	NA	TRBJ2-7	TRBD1	TGTGCCTGGGGGGACAGGGTGAGCGAGCAGTACTTC	CAWGDRVSEQYF
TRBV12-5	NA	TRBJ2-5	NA	TGTGCTAGTGCAGTGGGATTTCAAGAGACCCAGTACTTC	CASAVGFQETQYF
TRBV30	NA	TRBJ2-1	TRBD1	TGTGCCTGGAGTACCCACAGGGGCGCCTACAATGAGCAGTTCTTC	CAWSTHRGAYNEQFF
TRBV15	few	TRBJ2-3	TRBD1	TGTGCCACCAGCATAGTGACAGGGGAAGATACGCAGTATTTT	CATSIVTGEDTQYF
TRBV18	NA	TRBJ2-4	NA	TGTGCCAGCTCTACCTTGGATGGTGGACTAGCCAAAAACATTCAGTACTTC	CASSTLDGGLAKNIQYF
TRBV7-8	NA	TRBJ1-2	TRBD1	TGTGCCAGCAGCTCGGGGACAGCCGGAAACTATGGCTACACCTTC	CASSSGTAGNYGYTF
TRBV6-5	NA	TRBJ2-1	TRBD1	TGTGCCAGCAGTTCAGGGGGCGGTTACAATGAGCAGTTCTTC	CASSSGGGYNEQFF
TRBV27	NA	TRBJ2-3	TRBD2	TGTGCCAGCAGTTCCGGACTAGAAGTAGGAGATACGCAGTATTTT	CASSSGLEVGDTQYF
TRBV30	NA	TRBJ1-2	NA	TGTGCCTGGATGGCTGCGGCGTCAGATGGCTACACCTTC	CAWMAAASDGYTF
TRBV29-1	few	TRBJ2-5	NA	TGCAGCGTTGACGGGGTAGAGGGTAAAGAGACCCAGTACTTC	CSVDGVEGKETQYF
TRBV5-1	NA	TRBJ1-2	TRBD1	TGCGCCAGCAGCAAGACAGGGGCCGCCAACTATGGCTACACCTTC	CASSKTGAANYGYTF